The 20 T cell receptor beta chains presented below share a single source sample, sequenced in a study of T cell repertoires in cytomegalovirus infection. TCRdb used MiXCR to reprocess the reads, holding one entry per CDR3 protein. Seen here are approximately 160,000 distinct CDR3 sequences, over 15% observed once, and the top ten hold 15% to 20%. Sequenced input: CD8+ T cells from PBMCs. The receptors come from a human donor in good health (CMV status not recorded). Some clones in this sample may be carry-over from other donors' samples.

V is TRBV12-3 or TRBV12-4 and J is TRBJ2-4; D tentatively reads TRBD1 or TRBD2 (5 bases each). The CDR3 length is 17 residues. Trimming left V 3 bases short and J 9 bases short, with 24 bases between. The chain's CDR3 is CASSLSGMGRVRGIQYF. As DNA, the CDR3 is TGTGCCAGCAGTTTGAGTGGAATGGGGCGCGTTCGGGGCATTCAGTACTTC.

This chain links TRBV4-3 with TRBJ2-7, with D perhaps TRBD1 or TRBD2 (6 bases each). Trimming took off 2 bases at V and 7 bases at J, with 21 bases between the two ends. From germline, CDR1 is LGHNA and CDR2 YSLEER. This CDR3 has 16 amino acids. Here the CDR3 DNA reads TGCGCCAGCAGCCAACGTGGGGGGCGGGGCCCTCTGGAGCAGTACTTC. Its translation: CASSQRGGRGPLEQYF.

V usage is TRBV7-9 and J usage is TRBJ2-7, with TRBD2 as a possible D gene (7 bases). V gave up 6 bases and J gave up 11 bases, with 17 bases separating them. This CDR3 is built from 12 residues. Germline loops: CDR1 SEHNR, CDR2 FQNEAQ (reference sequence). CDR3 amino acids: CASRGGLAVEYF. The CDR3, as DNA: TGTGCCAGCAGAGGGGGGCTAGCGGTGGAGTACTTC.

This clonotype has a handful of counts. V and J are TRBV7-3 and TRBJ1-3, with 7 positions matching TRBD1. Germline assignment: CDR1 SGHTA and CDR2 FQGTGA. V lost 3 bases, J lost 1 base, and 0 bases stayed unmatched. There are 14 residues in the CDR3. The CDR3 nucleotides read TGTGCCAGCAGCTTGACAGGGTCTGGAAACACCATATATTTT. It yields the protein CASSLTGSGNTIYF. Full variable domain (outside the CDR3, taken from reference TRBV7-3 and TRBJ1-3): GAGVSQTPSNKVTEKGKYVELRCDPISGHTALYWYRQSLGQGPEFLIYFQGTGAADDSGLPNDRFFAVRPEGSVSTLKIQRTERGDSAVYLCASSLTGSGNTIYFGEGSWLTVV.

This chain links TRBV28 with TRBJ1-6; possible D gene TRBD1, 5 bases. V was clipped by 3 bases and J by 10 bases, with 10 bases between them. Looked up from germline, CDR1 is MDHEN and CDR2 is SYDVKM. The CDR3 extends over 13 amino acids. In DNA form, the CDR3 reads TGTGCCAGCAGTTTGATGGAGGGGTCACCCCTCCACTTT. Its protein product is CASSLMEGSPLHF.

This clonotype appeared many times. The chain links TRBV7-2 to TRBJ2-5; the D call may be TRBD1 or TRBD2 (6 bases each). CDR1 SGHTA and CDR2 FQGNSA come from the germline V gene. V lost 4 bases, J lost 2 bases, and 14 bases lay in between. CDR3 length equals 15 residues. The CDR3 DNA sequence: TGTGCCAGCAGCTCGCCCGGGGGCAGACAAGAGACCCAGTACTTC. Encoded protein: CASSSPGGRQETQYF.

The table lists this clonotype with a few counts. The chain carries TRBV9 and TRBJ2-1; D is unclear. The CDR3 totals 12 residues. V was trimmed by 0 bases and J by 5 bases, leaving 3 bases between them. Germline CDR1 SGDLS, CDR2 YYNGEE. The CDR3 DNA follows: TGTGCCAGCAGCGTAGGAGACAATGAGCAGTTCTTC. Amino acids: CASSVGDNEQFF.

The chain combines TRBV28 with TRBJ2-3; 9 bases are shared with TRBD1. The germline CDR1 and CDR2 sequences are MDHEN and SYDVKM. This CDR3 region has 14 residues. After removal of 6 bases from V and 5 bases from J, the junction contained 6 bases not matched to a gene. This CDR3 is CASRISTGGDTQYF. The CDR3 DNA reads TGTGCCAGCAGGATATCGACAGGGGGAGATACGCAGTATTTT.

This clonotype has just a few counts. V usage is TRBV28 and J usage is TRBJ1-4; 9 bases align to TRBD1. V shed 6 bases and J 8 bases; nucleotides not matched to a gene: 7. CDR3 length: 14 amino acids. Germline V lookup: CDR1 MDHEN, CDR2 SYDVKM. The DNA for the CDR3 is TGTGCCAGCAGCCTGGACAGGGGAAGAGAAAAACTGTTTTTT. Protein: CASSLDRGREKLFF.

This clonotype was counted at least ten times. The chain couples TRBV28 to TRBJ2-1, with unresolved D. Germline loops: CDR1 MDHEN, CDR2 SYDVKM. The CDR3 contains 11 residues. V was pared by 7 bases and J by 8 bases, with 9 bases between. The CDR3 bases are TGTGCCAGCAAAAGCAGCGATGAGCAGTTCTTC. Translated, it gives CASKSSDEQFF.

This clonotype was seen a few times. The rearrangement joins TRBV28 to TRBJ1-1; 7 bases align to TRBD1. The germline CDR1 and CDR2 sequences are MDHEN and SYDVKM. V shed 6 bases and J 6 bases; nucleotides not matched to a gene: 4. The CDR3 sequence is 12 residues long. CDR3 coding DNA: TGTGCCAGCAGACAGGGGCGCGCTGAAGCTTTCTTT. This encodes CASRQGRAEAFF.

On this clonotype: Since the CDR3 does not end with the conserved phenylalanine or tryptophan, this likely comes from a read error. No DNA is shown, since the ends of the CDR3 on it are uncertain; the CDR3 is the one TCRdb lists. The chain uses TRBV7-6 and TRBJ2-1; the table's D call of TRBD1 was not tested on the DNA. The CDR3 numbers 9 amino acids, ends counted. Germline-derived CDR1 and CDR2 are SGHVS and FNYEAQ. The CDR3 here is CASSQSGRS.

This clonotype was counted a few times. The CDR3 DNA is TGTGCCAGCAGCCCCAGGGAGGGGGCTCGCAATGAGCAGTTCTTC. Amino acid sequence: CASSPREGARNEQFF. The J gene is TRBJ2-1, the V gene TRBV28; D assignment may be TRBD1 or TRBD2 (7 bases each). Germline V gene sequence: CDR1 MDHEN, CDR2 SYDVKM. The ends were cut back, 6 bases at V and 6 bases at J, with 18 bases in the middle. The CDR3 covers 15 residues.

Many counts were recorded for this clonotype. This rearrangement joins TRBV6-1 to TRBJ2-5; D is unclear. The CDR3 loop spans 13 amino acids. Trimming left V 8 bases short and J 2 bases short, with 12 bases between. Germline lookup yields CDR1 MNHNS and CDR2 SASEGT. The CDR3 sequence: CASGFGLQETQYF. The CDR3 DNA reads TGTGCCAGCGGGTTCGGATTACAAGAGACCCAGTACTTC.

This clonotype came up a few times. This rearrangement joins TRBV9 to TRBJ1-3; 7 bases line up with TRBD1. The V and J ends lost 4 bases and 4 bases, in that order; junction bases with no gene match: 17. The CDR3 contains 18 residues. The germline V gene encodes CDR1 SGDLS and CDR2 YYNGEE. CDR3 sequence (DNA): TGTGCCAGCAGCTTCCACCCCGGGACAGCCACCGCCGGAAACACCATATATTTT. The encoded protein is CASSFHPGTATAGNTIYF.

This clonotype was detected a few times. V and J are TRBV11-3 and TRBJ2-1; TRBD1 aligns across 9 bases. Trimming took 4 bases from V and 7 from J; bases not matched to a gene: 8. Germline V CDR1 and CDR2: SGHNT, YENEEA. The CDR3 totals 15 residues. In DNA form, the CDR3 reads TGTGCCAGCAGCTCGACGGGACAGGGTTGGAATGAGCAGTTCTTC. Translating it yields CASSSTGQGWNEQFF.

This clonotype has more than one count but fewer than ten. The chain employs TRBV7-3 and TRBJ2-7, with D perhaps being TRBD1 or TRBD2 (6 bases each). Trimming stripped 5 bases from V and 10 bases from J, with 21 bases between. Looked up from germline, CDR1 is SGHTA and CDR2 is FQGTGA. The CDR3 contains 14 residues. CDR3 DNA sequence: TGTGCCAGCAGCCAAAAGGGGGGCGGCCATGAACAGTACTTC. Its protein product is CASSQKGGGHEQYF.

This clonotype occurred a few times. One end of the junction does not line up with germline, which may come from a read error. The V and J genes are TRBV9 and TRBJ2-7; no definite D call. The germline V gene encodes CDR1 SGDLS and CDR2 YYNGEE. This CDR3 spans 15 amino acids. The CDR3 nucleotides read TGCGCCAGCAGCGTAGAACCCTCAACTAACTACGAGCAGTACTTC. It specifies CASSVEPSTNYEQYF.

The chain recombines TRBV7-6 with TRBJ2-2; D perhaps matches TRBD2 (6 bases). Germline V gives CDR1 SGHVS, CDR2 FNYEAQ. This CDR3 has 16 residues. V lost 1 base to trimming and J lost 5 bases, with 14 bases between them. In nucleotides, the CDR3 is TGTGCCAGCAGCTTAGTAAGACGCGGGGCGACCGGGGAGCTGTTTTTT. Residues: CASSLVRRGATGELFF.

The chain's CDR3 is CASSPGNSPLHF. The CDR3 DNA reads as TGTGCCAGCAGTCCCGGTAATTCACCCCTCCACTTT. The genes are TRBV25-1 and TRBJ1-6, with D unresolved. Between the trimmed V and J ends, which lost 5 bases and 6 bases, there was a span of 5 bases. This CDR3 has 12 amino acids. Germline CDR1 MGHDK, CDR2 SYGVNS.